The TCR beta chain under discussion was sequenced for a study of blood T cell repertoires in COVID-19. Profiled with immunoSEQ multiplex PCR; TCRdb holds only in-frame clones, not every one. This sample carries about 200,000 clones, approximately 94% of them seen once, and the ten largest clones take 0.6% to 0.9%. Seattle's enrolled individuals joined amid active infection and were then monitored longitudinally. Germline CDR1 reads SNHLY; CDR2 reads FYNNEI. V was clipped by 5 bases and J by 0 bases, with 11 bases between them. This CDR3 has 15 residues. This clone is a singleton in its sample. The gene calls are TRBV2 and TRBJ1-3; a weak D match, TRBD1 (5 bases). The sequence derives from a man aged 25 to 40 with COVID-19, enrolled during active disease. Sequenced sample: peripheral blood. The CDR3 sequence is CASSQLQVSGNTIYF. The CDR3 DNA sequence: TGTGCCAGCAGTCAATTACAGGTCTCTGGAAACACCATATATTTT.